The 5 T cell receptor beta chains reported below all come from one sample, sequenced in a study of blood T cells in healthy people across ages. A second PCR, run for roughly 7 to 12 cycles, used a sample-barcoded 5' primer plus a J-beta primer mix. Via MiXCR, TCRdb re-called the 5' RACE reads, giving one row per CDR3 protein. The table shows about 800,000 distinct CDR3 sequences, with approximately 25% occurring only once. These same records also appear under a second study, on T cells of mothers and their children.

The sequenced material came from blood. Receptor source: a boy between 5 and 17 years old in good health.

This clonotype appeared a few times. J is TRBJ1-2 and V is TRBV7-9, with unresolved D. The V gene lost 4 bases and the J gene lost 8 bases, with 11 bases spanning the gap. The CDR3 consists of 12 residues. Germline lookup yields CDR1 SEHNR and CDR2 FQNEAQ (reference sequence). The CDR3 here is CASSSQEIGYTF. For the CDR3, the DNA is TGTGCCAGCAGCTCGCAGGAGATCGGCTACACCTTC.

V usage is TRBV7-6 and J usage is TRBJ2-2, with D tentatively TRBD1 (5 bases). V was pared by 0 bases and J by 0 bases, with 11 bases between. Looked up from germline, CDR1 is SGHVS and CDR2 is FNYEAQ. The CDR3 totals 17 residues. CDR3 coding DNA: TGTGCCAGCAGCTTAGCTTATGTAGGGGCGAACACCGGGGAGCTGTTTTTT. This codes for CASSLAYVGANTGELFF.

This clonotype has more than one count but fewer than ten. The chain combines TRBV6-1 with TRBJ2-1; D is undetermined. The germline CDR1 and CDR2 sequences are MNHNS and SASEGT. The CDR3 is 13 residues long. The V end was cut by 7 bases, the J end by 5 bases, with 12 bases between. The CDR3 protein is CASTLDWDNEQFF. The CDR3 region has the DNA TGTGCCAGCACCTTAGACTGGGACAATGAGCAGTTCTTC.

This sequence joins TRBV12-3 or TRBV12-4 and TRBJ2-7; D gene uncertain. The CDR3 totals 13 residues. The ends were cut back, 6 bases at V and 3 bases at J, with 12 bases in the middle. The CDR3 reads CASRDGTNYEQYF. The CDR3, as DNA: TGTGCCAGCAGGGACGGAACAAACTACGAGCAGTACTTC.

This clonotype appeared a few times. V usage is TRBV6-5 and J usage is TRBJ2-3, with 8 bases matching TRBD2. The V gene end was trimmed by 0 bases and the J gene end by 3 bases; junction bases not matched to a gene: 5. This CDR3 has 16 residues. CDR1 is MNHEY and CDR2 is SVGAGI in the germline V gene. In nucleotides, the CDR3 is TGTGCCAGCAGTTACTCAGGAGTAGCGGGGACAGATACGCAGTATTTT. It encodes CASSYSGVAGTDTQYF.